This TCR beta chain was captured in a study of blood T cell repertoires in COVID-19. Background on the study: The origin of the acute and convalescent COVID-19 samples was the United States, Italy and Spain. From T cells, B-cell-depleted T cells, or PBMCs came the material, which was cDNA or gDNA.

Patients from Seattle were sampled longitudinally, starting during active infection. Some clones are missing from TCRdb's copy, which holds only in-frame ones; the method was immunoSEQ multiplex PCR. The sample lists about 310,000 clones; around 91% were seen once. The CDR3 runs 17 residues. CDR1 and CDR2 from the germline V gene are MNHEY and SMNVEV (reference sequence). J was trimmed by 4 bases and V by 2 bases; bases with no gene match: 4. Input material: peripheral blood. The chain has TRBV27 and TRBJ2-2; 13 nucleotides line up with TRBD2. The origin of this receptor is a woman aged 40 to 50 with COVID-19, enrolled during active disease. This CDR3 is CASSLRLAGGFTGELFF. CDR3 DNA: TGTGCCAGCAGTTTACGACTAGCGGGAGGTTTCACCGGGGAGCTGTTTTTT.